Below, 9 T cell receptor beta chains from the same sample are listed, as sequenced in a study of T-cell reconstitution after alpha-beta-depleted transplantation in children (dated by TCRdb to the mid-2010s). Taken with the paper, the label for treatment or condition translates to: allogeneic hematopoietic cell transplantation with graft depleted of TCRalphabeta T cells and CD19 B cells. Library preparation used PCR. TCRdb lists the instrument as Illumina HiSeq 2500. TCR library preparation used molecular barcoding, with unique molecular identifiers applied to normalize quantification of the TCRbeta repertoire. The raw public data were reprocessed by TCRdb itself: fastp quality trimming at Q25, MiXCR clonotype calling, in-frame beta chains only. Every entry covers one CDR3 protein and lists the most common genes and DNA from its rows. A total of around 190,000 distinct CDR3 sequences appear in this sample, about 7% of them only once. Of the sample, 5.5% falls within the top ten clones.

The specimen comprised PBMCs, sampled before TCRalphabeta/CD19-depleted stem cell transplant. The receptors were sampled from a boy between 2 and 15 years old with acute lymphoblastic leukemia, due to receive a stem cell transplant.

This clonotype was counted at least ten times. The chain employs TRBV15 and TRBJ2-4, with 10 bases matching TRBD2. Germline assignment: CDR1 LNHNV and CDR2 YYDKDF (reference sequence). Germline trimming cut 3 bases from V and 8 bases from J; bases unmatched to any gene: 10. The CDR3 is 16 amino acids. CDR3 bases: TGTGCCACCAGCAGGGGGGTTGCTAGCGGGAGTGACATTCAGTACTTC. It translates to CATSRGVASGSDIQYF.

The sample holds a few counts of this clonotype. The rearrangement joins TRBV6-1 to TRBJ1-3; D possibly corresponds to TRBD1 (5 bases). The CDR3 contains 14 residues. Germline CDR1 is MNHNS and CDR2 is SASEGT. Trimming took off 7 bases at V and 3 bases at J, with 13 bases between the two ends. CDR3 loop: CASKLGASGNTIYF. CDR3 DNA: TGTGCCAGCAAGCTAGGGGCAAGTGGAAACACCATATATTTT.

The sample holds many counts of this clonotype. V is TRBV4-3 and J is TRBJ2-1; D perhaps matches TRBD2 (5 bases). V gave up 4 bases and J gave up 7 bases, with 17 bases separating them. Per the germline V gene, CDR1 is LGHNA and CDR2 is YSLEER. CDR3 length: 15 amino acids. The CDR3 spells CASSRSASSRNEQFF. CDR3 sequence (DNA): TGCGCCAGCAGCCGATCGGCTAGCTCTAGAAATGAGCAGTTCTTC.

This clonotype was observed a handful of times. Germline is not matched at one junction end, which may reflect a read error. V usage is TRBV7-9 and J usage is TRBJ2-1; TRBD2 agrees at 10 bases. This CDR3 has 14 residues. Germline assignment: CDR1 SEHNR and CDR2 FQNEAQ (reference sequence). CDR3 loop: CASSVAGGADEQFF. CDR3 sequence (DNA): TGTGCCAGCAGCGTAGCGGGAGGAGCAGATGAGCAGTTCTTC.

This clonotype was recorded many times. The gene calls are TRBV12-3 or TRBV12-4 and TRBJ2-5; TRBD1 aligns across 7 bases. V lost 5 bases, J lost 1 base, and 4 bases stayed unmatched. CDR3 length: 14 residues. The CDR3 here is CASSIGTAQETQYF. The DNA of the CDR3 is TGTGCCAGCAGTATTGGGACAGCCCAAGAGACCCAGTACTTC.

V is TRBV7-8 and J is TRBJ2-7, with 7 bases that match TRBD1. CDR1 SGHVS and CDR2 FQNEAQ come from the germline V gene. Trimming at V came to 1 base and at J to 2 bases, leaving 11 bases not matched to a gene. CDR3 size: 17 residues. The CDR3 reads CASSLDRDSVLTYEQYF. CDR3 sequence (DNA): TGTGCCAGCAGCTTAGACCGGGACAGCGTTTTGACCTACGAGCAGTACTTC.

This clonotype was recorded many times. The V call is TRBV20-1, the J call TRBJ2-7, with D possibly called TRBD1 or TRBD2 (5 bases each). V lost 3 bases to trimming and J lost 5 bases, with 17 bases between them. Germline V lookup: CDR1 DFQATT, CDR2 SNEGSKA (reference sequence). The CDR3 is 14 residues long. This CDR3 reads CSARDSKGTDEQYF. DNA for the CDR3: TGCAGTGCTAGGGACTCGAAAGGGACGGACGAGCAGTACTTC.

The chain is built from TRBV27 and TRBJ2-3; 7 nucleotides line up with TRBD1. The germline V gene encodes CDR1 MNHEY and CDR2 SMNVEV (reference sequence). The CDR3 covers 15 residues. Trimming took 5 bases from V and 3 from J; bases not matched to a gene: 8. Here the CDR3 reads CASSPPGQDTDTQYF. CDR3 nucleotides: TGTGCCAGCAGTCCGCCCGGACAGGATACAGATACGCAGTATTTT.

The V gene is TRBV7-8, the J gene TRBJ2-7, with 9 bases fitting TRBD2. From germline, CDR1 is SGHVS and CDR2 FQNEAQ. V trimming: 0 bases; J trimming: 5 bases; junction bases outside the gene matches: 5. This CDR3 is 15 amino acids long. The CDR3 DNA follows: TGTGCCAGCAGCTTAGCGGTGACTAGCGGACACGAGCAGTACTTC. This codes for CASSLAVTSGHEQYF.